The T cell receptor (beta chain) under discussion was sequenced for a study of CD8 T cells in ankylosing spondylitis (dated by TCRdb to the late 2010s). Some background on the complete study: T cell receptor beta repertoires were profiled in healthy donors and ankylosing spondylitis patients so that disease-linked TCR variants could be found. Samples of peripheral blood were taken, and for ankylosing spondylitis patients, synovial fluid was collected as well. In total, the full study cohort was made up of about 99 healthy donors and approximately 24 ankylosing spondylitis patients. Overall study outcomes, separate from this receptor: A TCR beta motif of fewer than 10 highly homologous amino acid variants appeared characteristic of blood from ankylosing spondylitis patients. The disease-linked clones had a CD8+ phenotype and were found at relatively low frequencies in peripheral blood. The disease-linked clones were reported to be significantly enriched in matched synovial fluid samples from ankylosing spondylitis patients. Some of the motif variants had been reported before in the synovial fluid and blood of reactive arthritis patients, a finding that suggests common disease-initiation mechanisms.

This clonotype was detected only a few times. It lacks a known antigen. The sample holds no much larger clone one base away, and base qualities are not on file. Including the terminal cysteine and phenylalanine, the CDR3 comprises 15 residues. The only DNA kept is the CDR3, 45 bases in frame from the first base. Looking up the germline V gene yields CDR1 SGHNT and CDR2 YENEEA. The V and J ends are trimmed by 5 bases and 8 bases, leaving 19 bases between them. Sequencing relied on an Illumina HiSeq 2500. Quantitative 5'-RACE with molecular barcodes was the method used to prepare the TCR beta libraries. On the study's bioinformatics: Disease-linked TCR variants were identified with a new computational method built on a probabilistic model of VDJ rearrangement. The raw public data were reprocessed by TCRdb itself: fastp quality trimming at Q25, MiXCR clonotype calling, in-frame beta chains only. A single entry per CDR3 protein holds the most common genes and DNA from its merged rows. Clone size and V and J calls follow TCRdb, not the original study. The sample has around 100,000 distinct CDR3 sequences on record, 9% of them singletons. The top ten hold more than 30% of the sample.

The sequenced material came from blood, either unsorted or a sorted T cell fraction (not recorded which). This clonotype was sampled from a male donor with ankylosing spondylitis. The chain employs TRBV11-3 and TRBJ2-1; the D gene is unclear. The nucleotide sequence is TGTGCCAGCAGCCGCCCCGGGCCGCGCGTCGATGAGCAGTTCTTC. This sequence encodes CASSRPGPRVDEQFF. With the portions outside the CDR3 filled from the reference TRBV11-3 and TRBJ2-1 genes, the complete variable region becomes EAGVVQSPRYKIIEKKQPVAFWCNPISGHNTLYWYLQNLGQGPELLIRYENEEAVDDSQLPKDRFSAERLKGVDSTLKIQPAELGDSAVYLCASSRPGPRVDEQFFGPGTRLTVL.